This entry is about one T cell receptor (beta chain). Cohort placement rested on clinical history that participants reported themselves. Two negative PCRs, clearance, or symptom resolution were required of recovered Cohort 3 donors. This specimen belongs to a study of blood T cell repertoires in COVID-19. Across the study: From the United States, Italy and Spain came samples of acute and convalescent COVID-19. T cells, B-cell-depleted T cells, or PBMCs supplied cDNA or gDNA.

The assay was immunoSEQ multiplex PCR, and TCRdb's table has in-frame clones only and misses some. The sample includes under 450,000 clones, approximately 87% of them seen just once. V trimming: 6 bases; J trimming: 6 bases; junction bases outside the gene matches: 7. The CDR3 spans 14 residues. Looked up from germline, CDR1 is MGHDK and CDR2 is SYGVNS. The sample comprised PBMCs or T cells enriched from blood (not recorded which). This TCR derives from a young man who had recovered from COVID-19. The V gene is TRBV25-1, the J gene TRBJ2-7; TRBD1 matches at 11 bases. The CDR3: CASRFGTGGGEQYF. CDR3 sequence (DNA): TGTGCCAGCAGGTTCGGGACAGGGGGAGGCGAGCAGTACTTC.